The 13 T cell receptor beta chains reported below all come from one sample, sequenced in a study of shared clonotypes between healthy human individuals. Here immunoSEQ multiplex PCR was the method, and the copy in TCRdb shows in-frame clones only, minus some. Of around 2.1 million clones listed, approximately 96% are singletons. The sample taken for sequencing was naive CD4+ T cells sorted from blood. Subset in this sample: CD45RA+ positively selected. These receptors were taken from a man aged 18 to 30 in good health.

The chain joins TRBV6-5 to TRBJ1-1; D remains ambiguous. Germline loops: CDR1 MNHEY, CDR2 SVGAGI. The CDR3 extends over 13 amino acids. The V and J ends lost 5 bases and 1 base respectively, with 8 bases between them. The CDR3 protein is CASSLPGNTEAFF. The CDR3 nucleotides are TGTGCCAGCAGTCTCCCGGGGAACACTGAAGCTTTCTTT.

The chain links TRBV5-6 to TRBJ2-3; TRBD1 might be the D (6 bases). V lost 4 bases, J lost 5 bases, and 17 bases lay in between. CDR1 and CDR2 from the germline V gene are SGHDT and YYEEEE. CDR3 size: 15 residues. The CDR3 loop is CASSRTDFLGDTQYF. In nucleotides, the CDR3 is TGTGCCAGCAGCCGGACAGACTTTTTAGGAGATACGCAGTATTTT.

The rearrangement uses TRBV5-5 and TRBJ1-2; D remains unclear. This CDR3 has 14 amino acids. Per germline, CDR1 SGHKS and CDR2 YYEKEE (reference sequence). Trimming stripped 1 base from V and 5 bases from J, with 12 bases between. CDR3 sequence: CASSLSQNQYGYTF. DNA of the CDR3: TGTGCCAGCAGCTTGTCGCAGAACCAATATGGCTACACCTTC.

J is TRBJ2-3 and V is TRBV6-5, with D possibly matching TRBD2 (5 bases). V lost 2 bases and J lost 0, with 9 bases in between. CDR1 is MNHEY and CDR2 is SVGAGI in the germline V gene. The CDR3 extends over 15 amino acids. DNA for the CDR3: TGTGCCAGCAGTTACGGGGAGCCTAGCACAGATACGCAGTATTTT. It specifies CASSYGEPSTDTQYF.

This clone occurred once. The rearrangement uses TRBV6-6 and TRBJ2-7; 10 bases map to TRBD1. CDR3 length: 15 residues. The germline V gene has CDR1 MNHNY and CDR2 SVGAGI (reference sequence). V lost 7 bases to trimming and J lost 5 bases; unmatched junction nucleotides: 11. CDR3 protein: CASTRTGGGTNEQYF. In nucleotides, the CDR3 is TGTGCCAGCACCCGGACAGGGGGAGGGACCAACGAGCAGTACTTC.

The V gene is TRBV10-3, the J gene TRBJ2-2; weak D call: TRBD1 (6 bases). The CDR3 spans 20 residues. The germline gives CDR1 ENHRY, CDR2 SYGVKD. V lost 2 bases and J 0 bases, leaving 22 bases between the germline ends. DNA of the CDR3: TGTGCCATCAGTGAGCTCGGTGGGGACACCCGCCTCCCGAACACCGGGGAGCTGTTTTTT. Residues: CAISELGGDTRLPNTGELFF.

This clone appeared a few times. CDR3 in amino acids: CASSSSGGYLSSTDTQYF. CDR3 nucleotides: TGTGCCAGCAGCAGTAGCGGGGGGTACCTATCCAGCACAGATACGCAGTATTTT. This chain joins TRBV11-2 and TRBJ2-3; the match to TRBD2 covers 10 bases. The germline V gene has CDR1 SGHAT and CDR2 FQNNGV. V lost 5 bases, J lost 0 bases, and 11 bases stayed unmatched. CDR3 size: 18 residues.

Here the CDR3 reads CATQVQLAGAPYEQYF. The CDR3 nucleotides are TGTGCCACGCAGGTCCAACTAGCGGGAGCCCCCTACGAGCAGTACTTC. V is TRBV10-3 and J is TRBJ2-7; 11 nucleotides align to TRBD2. CDR3 length: 16 residues. CDR1 is ENHRY, CDR2 SYGVKD, per germline. The J segment lost 2 bases and the V segment lost 10 bases, leaving 13 bases of the junction unmatched.

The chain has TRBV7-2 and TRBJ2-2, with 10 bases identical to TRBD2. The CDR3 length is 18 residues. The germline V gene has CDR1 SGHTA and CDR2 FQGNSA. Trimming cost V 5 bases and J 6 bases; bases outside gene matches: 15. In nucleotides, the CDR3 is TGTGCCAGCAGCCCTCCAGAGGGAGCGGGAGGGCTACCCGGGGAGCTGTTTTTT. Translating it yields CASSPPEGAGGLPGELFF. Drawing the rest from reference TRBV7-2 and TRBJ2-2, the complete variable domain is GAGVSQSPSNKVTEKGKDVELRCDPISGHTALYWYRQSLGQGLEFLIYFQGNSAPDKSGLPSDRFSAERTGGSVSTLTIQRTQQEDSAVYLCASSPPEGAGGLPGELFFGEGSRLTVL.

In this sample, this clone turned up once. The CDR3 DNA sequence: TGTGCCAGCAGTGGCCTCCGGGGCACAGATACGCAGTATTTT. It translates to CASSGLRGTDTQYF. The V and J genes are TRBV6-1 and TRBJ2-3; no definite D call. Germline CDR1 MNHNS, CDR2 SASEGT. This CDR3 is built from 14 residues. V lost 4 bases, J lost 1 base, and 9 bases lay in between.

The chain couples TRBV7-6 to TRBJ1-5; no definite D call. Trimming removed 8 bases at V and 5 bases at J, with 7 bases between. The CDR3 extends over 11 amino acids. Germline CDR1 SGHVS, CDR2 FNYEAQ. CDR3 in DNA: TGTGCCAGCGGCGATTATCAGCCCCAGCATTTT. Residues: CASGDYQPQHF.

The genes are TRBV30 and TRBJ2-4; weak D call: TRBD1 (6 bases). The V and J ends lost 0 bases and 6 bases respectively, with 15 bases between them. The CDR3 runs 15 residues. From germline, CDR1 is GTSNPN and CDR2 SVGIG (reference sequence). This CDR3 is CAWSVRDIRVNIQYF. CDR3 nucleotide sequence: TGTGCCTGGAGTGTACGGGACATCAGGGTAAACATTCAGTACTTC.

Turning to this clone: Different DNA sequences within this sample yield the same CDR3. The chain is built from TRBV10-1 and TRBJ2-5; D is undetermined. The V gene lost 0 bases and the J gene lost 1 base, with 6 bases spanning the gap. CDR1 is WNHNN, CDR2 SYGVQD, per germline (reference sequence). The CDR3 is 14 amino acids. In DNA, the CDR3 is TGCGCCAGCAGTGAGTCTGGAGCCCAAGAGACCCAGTACTTC. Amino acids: CASSESGAQETQYF.